This T cell receptor beta chain was captured by sequencing in a study of blood T cell repertoires in COVID-19. Study background: The study drew acute and convalescent COVID-19 samples from the United States, Italy and Spain. T cells, B-cell-depleted T cells, or PBMCs provided the cDNA or gDNA that served as material.

Source study methods: Amplification with reference gene primers provided the estimates of nucleated cell counts. Sequencing used immunoSEQ multiplex PCR; TCRdb keeps in-frame clones, though not all of them. The V and J calls and clone size are taken from that table; D and trimming were inferred from the DNA. The sample consists of fewer than 200,000 clones, roughly 79% of them appearing once. Per germline, CDR1 SGDLS and CDR2 YYNGEE. The CDR3 is 15 residues long. The V segment lost 0 bases and the J segment 4 bases; nucleotides outside the gene matches: 6. This clone came up once. The rearrangement links TRBV9 to TRBJ1-1; 7 nucleotides agree with TRBD1. This TCR was sampled from a woman older than 75 with acute or convalescent COVID-19. The sequenced sample consisted of peripheral blood. The DNA of the CDR3 is TGTGCCAGCAGCGTAGGAGGGGGCGCGGGCACTGAAGCTTTCTTT. It yields the protein CASSVGGGAGTEAFF.